One sample yielded the 5 T cell receptor beta chains listed below, sequenced in a study of technical replicates of blood from a few donors. Clones were read by immunoSEQ multiplex PCR, and TCRdb kept only the in-frame ones, dropping some. Of roughly 100,000 clones listed, approximately 95% are singletons. Sequencing was carried out using T cells isolated from PBMCs. The receptors stem from a human donor in good health.

The chain joins TRBV10-3 to TRBJ2-3, with a tentative D call TRBD1 (5 bases). The CDR3 has 16 residues. Trimming took off 5 bases at V and 1 base at J, with 16 bases between the two ends. CDR1 is ENHRY and CDR2 is SYGVKD in the germline V gene. CDR3 residues: CAISSTPRAGTDTQYF. The CDR3 region has the DNA TGTGCCATCAGTTCGACTCCCAGGGCGGGCACAGATACGCAGTATTTT.

The chain combines TRBV13 with TRBJ1-2; D unclear. Trimming removed 1 base at V and 4 bases at J, with 10 bases between. The CDR3 runs 14 residues. Germline V gives CDR1 PRHDT, CDR2 FYEKMQ (reference sequence). In DNA, the CDR3 is TGTGCCAGCAGCTTAGACTTGCGGGGCTATGGCTACACCTTC. Encoded protein: CASSLDLRGYGYTF.

The rearrangement uses TRBV4-1 and TRBJ2-1; D possibly corresponds to TRBD1 (6 bases). In germline, CDR1 is MGHRA, CDR2 YSYEKL. Trimming took 5 bases from V and 9 from J, leaving 11 bases between them. The CDR3 totals 12 residues. For the CDR3, the DNA is TGCGCCAGCAGCAAAACAGGGATTGAGCAGTTCTTC. Translating it yields CASSKTGIEQFF.

V is TRBV15 and J is TRBJ1-5; D not certain. This CDR3 region has 12 residues. Trimming removed 5 bases from V and 3 bases from J, with 5 bases in between. Germline CDR1 and CDR2: LNHNV and YYDKDF (reference sequence). CDR3 sequence reads: CATSAYNQPQHF. The CDR3, as DNA: TGTGCCACCAGCGCCTACAATCAGCCCCAGCATTTT.

The J gene is TRBJ1-1, the V gene TRBV11-2; 7 bases match TRBD1. Germline V gene sequence: CDR1 SGHAT, CDR2 FQNNGV. The CDR3 spans 16 residues. J gave up 3 bases and V 4 bases, and 11 bases lay outside the gene matches. The CDR3 region has the DNA TGTGCCAGCAGCTACCTACCGCGACAGGGCCACACTGAAGCTTTCTTT. Its translation is CASSYLPRQGHTEAFF.